This T cell receptor (beta chain) was documented in a study of brain T cells in children with intractable seizures. The data were produced by immunoSEQ multiplex PCR, yet TCRdb's version contains in-frame clones alone and is incomplete. This table has 60,000 to 65,000 clones, around 95% appearing once. This clone was recorded only once. Antigen specificity is unknown. General study points: HCMV serostatus was not known, and viral specificity came from CDR3 similarity only. Pre- and post-surgery blood differed in depth, so pre-surgery absences may be undersampling.

The input for sequencing was peripheral blood, taken at surgery. This receptor was obtained from a boy younger than two with focal cortical dysplasia and intractable seizures.

The CDR3: CAIRKGQGDTGELFF. The CDR3 DNA reads TGTGCCATCAGGAAAGGACAGGGGGACACCGGGGAGCTGTTTTTT. The gene calls are TRBV10-3 and TRBJ2-2, with 10 bases identical to TRBD1. This CDR3 region has 15 residues. V lost 6 bases, J lost 3 bases, and 4 bases stayed unmatched. In germline, CDR1 is ENHRY, CDR2 SYGVKD.